This is a list of T cell receptor beta chains from one sample in a study of T cells in Graves' hyperthyroidism and ophthalmopathy. TCRdb analysed the multiplex PCR reads with MiXCR anew, one entry per CDR3 protein. This sample has roughly 290,000 distinct CDR3 sequences, with about 18% found just once. The sequenced material came from blood. The receptors derive from a woman in her fifties or sixties with Graves' ophthalmopathy. Both conserved end residues are part of each CDR3. A D gene is named only where the DNA matches it firmly. Clone size is shown for a subset of rows, as once, few, many or a class of expanded clone.

>many|-|TRBV6-2/TRBV6-3|TRBJ1-5
TGTGCCAGCAGAGCCCCCGGATCCGGCAATCAGCCCCAGCATTTT
CASRAPGSGNQPQHF
>many|TRBD1|TRBV28|TRBJ2-2
TGTGCCAGCAGTCGGACAGGGGTCGCCGGGGAGCTGTTTTTT
CASSRTGVAGELFF
>-|TRBD2|TRBV9|TRBJ2-3
TGTGCCAGCACCCCTAGGGCTAGCGGGGGAAACACAGATACGCAGTATTTT
CASTPRASGGNTDTQYF
>many|-|TRBV5-6|TRBJ1-1
TGTGCCAGCAGCTTGGTGGGCTCGAACACTGAAGCTTTCTTT
CASSLVGSNTEAFF
>few|TRBD2|TRBV4-3|TRBJ2-2
TGCGCCAGCAGATCGGACATCTCATGGACTAGCGCCTCGAACACCGGGGAGCTGTTTTTT
CASRSDISWTSASNTGELFF
>many|-|TRBV3-1|TRBJ1-2
TGTGCCAGCAGCCAAATCGGCAGGGGTGATGGCTACACCTTC
CASSQIGRGDGYTF
>-|-|TRBV12-5|TRBJ1-5
TGTGCTAGTGGTTTGGCCGATCAGCCCCAGCATTTT
CASGLADQPQHF
>-|TRBD2|TRBV10-1|TRBJ2-5
TGCGCCAGCACGACAGCGGGAGAGAGGGAGACCCAGTACTTC
CASTTAGERETQYF
>once|TRBD2|TRBV28|TRBJ2-7
TGTGCCAGCAGTTTGAGGCGGGAGGTCCCCTACGAGCAGTACTTC
CASSLRREVPYEQYF
>many|-|TRBV7-9|TRBJ2-2
TGTGCCAGCAGCCCCCGGGGGCGTAACACCGGGGAGCTGTTTTTT
CASSPRGRNTGELFF
>few|-|TRBV27|TRBJ2-1
TGTGCCAGCAGTTTAGAGGTTCCGATCTCCTACAATGAGCAGTTCTTC
CASSLEVPISYNEQFF
>few|TRBD1|TRBV20-1|TRBJ1-1
TGCAGTGCTAGGGGGGACAGGGAGGTCACTGAAGCTTTCTTT
CSARGDREVTEAFF
>-|-|TRBV10-3|TRBJ1-1
TGTGCCATCAGTGGGGCGAACACTGAAGCTTTCTTT
CAISGANTEAFF
>once|-|TRBV6-2/TRBV6-3|TRBJ1-6
TGTGCCAGCACCATACTCAGTCGGAATTCACCCCTCCACTTT
CASTILSRNSPLHF
>many|TRBD2|TRBV20-1|TRBJ2-3
TGCAGTGCTAGGGGGACCGGGACTAGCGGGAGTCTTGATACGCAGTATTTT
CSARGTGTSGSLDTQYF
>-|-|TRBV4-3|TRBJ1-1
TGCGCCAGCAGCCTTGGACAGTTTGGGACTGAAGCTTTCTTT
CASSLGQFGTEAFF
>many|TRBD1|TRBV18|TRBJ1-1
TGTGCCAGCTGTCAGGGGGGAAACACTGAAGCTTTCTTT
CASCQGGNTEAFF
>few|-|TRBV14|TRBJ2-5
TGTGCCAGCAGCCACAGGGGGACCCAGTACTTC
CASSHRGTQYF
>-|-|TRBV4-3|TRBJ2-6
TGCGCCAGCAGCCAAGAACCGGGACGGGTCTCTGGGGCCAACGTCCTGACTTTC
CASSQEPGRVSGANVLTF
>-|TRBD1|TRBV5-1|TRBJ2-2
TGCGCCAGCAGCCACCGGGACAGGGGAACCGGGGAGCTGTTTTTT
CASSHRDRGTGELFF
>many|TRBD2|TRBV20-1|TRBJ2-5
TGCAGTGCCCCATCCGGGACTAGCGCCTCGACCCAGTACTTC
CSAPSGTSASTQYF
>-|TRBD1|TRBV5-6|TRBJ1-6
TGTGCCAGCAGCTCAGTACAGGGGGCAATAAGCTCCTATAATTCACCCCTCCACTTT
CASSSVQGAISSYNSPLHF
>many|-|TRBV7-2|TRBJ1-2
TGTGCCAGCAGTAAGGACCTATCTAACTATGGCTACACCTTC
CASSKDLSNYGYTF
>-|-|TRBV6-2/TRBV6-3|TRBJ1-2
TGTGCCGGCAGTTACTCGAGGGGGGCGCCAGACGGCTACACCTTC
CAGSYSRGAPDGYTF
>many|TRBD1|TRBV11-2|TRBJ2-3
TGTGCCAGCAGCTCACCGGACAGGGATGGCGCAGATACGCAGTATTTT
CASSSPDRDGADTQYF
>many|-|TRBV11-2|TRBJ1-3
TGTGCCAGCAGCTTTAGGAAGTCCTCTGGAAACACCATATATTTT
CASSFRKSSGNTIYF
>many|-|TRBV27|TRBJ2-3
TGTGCCACCTTTGATGCGGGTCTCACAGATACGCAGTATTTT
CATFDAGLTDTQYF
>many|-|TRBV15|TRBJ2-3
TGTGCCACCAGCAGAGATCGAGGGCGTCTGGGGTCCACAGATACGCAGTATTTT
CATSRDRGRLGSTDTQYF
>many|-|TRBV11-2|TRBJ2-2
TGTGCCAGCAGCCCAGTCCGAGGGACTTCGAACACCGGGGAGCTGTTTTTT
CASSPVRGTSNTGELFF
>few|TRBD1|TRBV30|TRBJ1-2
TGTGCCTGGAGCTCCCCCCCACAGGGGCTCTATGGCTACACCTTC
CAWSSPPQGLYGYTF